This T cell receptor (beta chain) was captured in a study of CD8 T cells in ankylosing spondylitis. The study, taken as a whole, reports: About 8 highly homologous variants formed a TCR beta motif that appeared characteristic of ankylosing spondylitis blood.

This clonotype was seen a few times. What it binds is not known. Germline V gene lookup returns CDR1 DFQATT and CDR2 SNEGSKA (reference sequence). The CDR3 runs to 17 residues. Germline trimming cut 6 bases from V and 4 bases from J; bases unmatched to any gene: 17. Using its own MiXCR run on the 5' RACE reads, TCRdb lists one record per CDR3 protein. Counted here are a few hundred thousand distinct CDR3 sequences, 20% to 25% occurring once; the ten biggest clones make up about 16%. This rearrangement joins TRBV20-1 to TRBJ2-3; 9 bases agree with TRBD2. The material sequenced was blood, either unsorted or a sorted T cell fraction (not recorded which). The TCR was taken from a male donor with ankylosing spondylitis. Here the CDR3 DNA reads TGCAGTGCGAACAAGGTAGCGGGAGAGGTTTGGGCAGATACGCAGTATTTT. Its translation: CSANKVAGEVWADTQYF.